The 10 T cell receptor beta chains given below trace back to one sample, sequenced in a study of cytomegalovirus exposure and HLA in healthy donors. The PCR contained 60 Vbeta and 13 Jbeta primers. The table came from immunoSEQ multiplex PCR; TCRdb's copy has only in-frame clones and leaves some out. The sample yields around 150,000 clones, roughly 80% seen once. The sequenced material came from PBMCs. The receptors originated from a man in his late teens or twenties in good health and CMV-seropositive.

The chain joins TRBV4-1 to TRBJ1-2; D may be TRBD1 (6 bases). V lost 1 base, J lost 2 bases, and 14 bases lay in between. Germline V gene lookup returns CDR1 MGHRA and CDR2 YSYEKL. The CDR3 covers 16 residues. The CDR3 loop reads CASSQVSRGGNYGYTF. CDR3 in DNA: TGCGCCAGCAGCCAAGTGTCCAGGGGCGGGAACTATGGCTACACCTTC.

The genes are TRBV21-1 and TRBJ2-2; the table's D call TRBD2 went unverified against the DNA. TRBV21-1 is labeled a pseudogene. The CDR3 spans 16 residues. This chain's CDR3 is CASSAGLAGDTGELFF. CDR3 coding DNA: TGTGCCAGCAGCGCTGGACTAGCGGGCGACACCGGGGAGCTGTTTTTT.

The genes are TRBV28 and TRBJ1-2; D is perhaps TRBD1 (6 bases). This CDR3 comprises 14 residues. The germline gives CDR1 MDHEN, CDR2 SYDVKM. Trimming took 6 bases from V and 7 from J, leaving 18 bases between them. The CDR3 nucleotides read TGTGCCAGCAGACCCCCGGGACAAGGATTTGGCTACACCTTC. It translates to CASRPPGQGFGYTF.

A few counts support this clone. This sequence joins TRBV27 and TRBJ1-2; 8 bases are shared with TRBD1. V lost 6 bases to trimming and J lost 7 bases; unmatched junction nucleotides: 1. Per the germline V gene, CDR1 is MNHEY and CDR2 is SMNVEV (reference sequence). The CDR3 consists of 11 residues. The CDR3 sequence is CASSGQGGYTF. CDR3 sequence (DNA): TGTGCCAGCAGCGGACAGGGTGGCTACACCTTC.

This sequence joins TRBV10-3 and TRBJ2-7, with a tentative D call TRBD1 (6 bases). With 0 bases removed from V and 6 bases from J, the gap between germline ends came to 12 bases. The CDR3 has 14 amino acids. CDR1 is ENHRY, CDR2 SYGVKD, per germline. DNA of the CDR3: TGTGCCATCAGTGAGTCGAAGCAGGGGTCCGAGCAGTACTTC. Translated: CAISESKQGSEQYF.

The chain carries TRBV7-8 and TRBJ1-2; D possibly corresponds to TRBD1 (5 bases). The V gene's germline CDR1 is SGHVS and CDR2 FQNEAQ. This CDR3 has 12 amino acids. Trimming removed 5 bases from V and 5 bases from J, with 9 bases in between. The CDR3 nucleotides are TGTGCCAGCAGCACGGACATATATGGCTACACCTTC. Its protein is CASSTDIYGYTF.

Concerning this clone: At one end the junction does not follow the germline gene, possibly because of a read error. The gene calls are TRBV7-9 and TRBJ2-1, with 7 bases that match TRBD2. This CDR3 has 16 amino acids. The germline gives CDR1 SEHNR, CDR2 FQNEAQ (reference sequence). The DNA of the CDR3 is TGTTCCAGCAGCTTGGGGGGGGGTTTTAGATACAATGAGCAGTTCTTC. It codes for CSSSLGGGFRYNEQFF.

The J gene is TRBJ2-5, the V gene TRBV28; tentative D call: TRBD2 (6 bases). V lost 2 bases, J lost 2 bases, and 15 bases lay in between. The CDR3 is 16 amino acids. The germline V gene has CDR1 MDHEN and CDR2 SYDVKM. CDR3 in DNA: TGTGCCAGCAGTTTACCGCGGGGTTCCGGACAAGAGACCCAGTACTTC. Amino acid sequence: CASSLPRGSGQETQYF.

The chain uses TRBV6-1 and TRBJ2-5, with TRBD1 matching 7 bases. TRBJ2-7 matches the DNA end more closely, so the J call is doubtful. The CDR3 has 15 amino acids. CDR1 and CDR2 (germline): MNHNS, SASEGT. The CDR3 sequence: CASSAPGQSSYEQYF. CDR3 DNA sequence: TGTGCCAGCAGTGCCCCGGGACAGAGCTCCTACGAGCAGTACTTC.

This clone was observed a few times. The V and J genes are TRBV6-4 and TRBJ2-2; 9 bases fit TRBD2. The CDR3 spans 15 residues. Unmatched junction bases numbered 4, after V lost 3 bases and J lost 5 bases. Germline-derived CDR1 and CDR2 are MRHNA and SNTAGT. As DNA, the CDR3 is TGTGCCAGCAGTGAACTAGCGGGTAAAACCGGGGAGCTGTTTTTT. It yields the protein CASSELAGKTGELFF.